Presented here are 23 T cell receptor beta chains from one specimen sequenced in a study of blood T cell repertoires in COVID-19. TCRdb's table, derived via immunoSEQ multiplex PCR, lists solely in-frame clones and lacks some. The top ten clones hold approximately 3.8% of a sample with roughly 230,000 clones, more than 70% of them seen once. The specimen sequenced was peripheral blood. The receptors stem from a woman of 80 years or more with acute or convalescent COVID-19.

This clone was observed a few times. This chain links TRBV30 with TRBJ1-6; 8 nucleotides agree with TRBD1. The CDR3 length is 15 residues. V shed 8 bases, J shed 0 bases, and the junction held 6 bases outside the gene matches. Germline V gene lookup returns CDR1 GTSNPN and CDR2 SVGIG (reference sequence). The CDR3 nucleotides are TGTGCCGGTCGGGACAGGATCTCCTATAATTCACCCCTCCACTTT. As protein: CAGRDRISYNSPLHF.

V gene TRBV7-2 combines with J gene TRBJ2-1; D is unclear. The V and J ends lost 3 bases and 3 bases respectively, with 9 bases between them. The CDR3 is 14 residues long. Germline V CDR1 and CDR2: SGHTA, FQGNSA. CDR3 bases: TGTGCCAGCAGCTTCTACGGAGACTACAATGAGCAGTTCTTC. The encoded protein is CASSFYGDYNEQFF.

The V call is TRBV6-5, the J call TRBJ1-5; maybe TRBD1 (6 bases). Germline V gene lookup returns CDR1 MNHEY and CDR2 SVGAGI. Trimming removed 11 bases at V and 4 bases at J, with 12 bases between. The CDR3 extends over 12 amino acids. This CDR3 is CAAEQGNQPQHF. DNA for the CDR3: TGTGCCGCTGAACAGGGAAATCAGCCCCAGCATTTT.

The rearrangement links TRBV18 to TRBJ2-5; 7 positions match TRBD1. CDR1 is KGHSH, CDR2 LQKENI, per germline. Trimming cost V 4 bases and J 3 bases; bases outside gene matches: 5. The CDR3 totals 14 residues. CDR3 amino acids: CASSLRQGEETQYF. In DNA, the CDR3 is TGTGCCAGCTCACTTAGACAGGGCGAAGAGACCCAGTACTTC.

The genes are TRBV7-2 and TRBJ2-5, with D perhaps TRBD1 (6 bases). The CDR3 is 14 residues long. Per germline, CDR1 SGHTA and CDR2 FQGNSA. The V gene lost 0 bases and the J gene lost 3 bases, with 8 bases spanning the gap. The chain's CDR3 is CASSLAGAKETQYF. Here the CDR3 DNA reads TGTGCCAGCAGCTTAGCGGGGGCGAAAGAGACCCAGTACTTC.

The J gene is TRBJ1-5, the V gene TRBV6-6, with 7 bases aligning to TRBD1. The CDR3 loop spans 16 amino acids. J gave up 6 bases and V 6 bases, and 14 bases lay outside the gene matches. Per the germline V gene, CDR1 is MNHNY and CDR2 is SVGAGI (reference sequence). The CDR3 sequence: CASSPDTGAAGQPQHF. In DNA form, the CDR3 reads TGTGCCAGCAGCCCCGATACAGGGGCAGCCGGTCAGCCCCAGCATTTT.

The chain is built from TRBV4-1 and TRBJ2-4; 8 bases fit TRBD1. This CDR3 spans 13 amino acids. Trimming took 5 bases from V and 6 from J; bases not matched to a gene: 3. Per germline, CDR1 MGHRA and CDR2 YSYEKL. The CDR3 DNA is TGCGCCAGCAGCACCGGGACAGGAAACATTCAGTACTTC. It specifies CASSTGTGNIQYF.

J is TRBJ1-2 and V is TRBV5-1; TRBD1 is a possible D gene (6 bases). This CDR3 is built from 13 residues. Trimming pared 2 bases from V and 7 bases from J, leaving 12 bases between. CDR1 is SGHRS, CDR2 YFSETQ, per germline. CDR3 in amino acids: CASSFTGGSGYTF. The DNA for the CDR3 is TGCGCCAGCAGCTTTACGGGGGGCTCTGGCTACACCTTC. Full variable domain (rest looked up from reference TRBV5-1 and TRBJ1-2): KAGVTQTPRYLIKTRGQQVTLSCSPISGHRSVSWYQQTPGQGLQFLFEYFSETQRNKGNFPGRFSGRQFSNSRSEMNVSTLELGDSALYLCASSFTGGSGYTFGSGTRLTVV.

The chain recombines TRBV5-5 with TRBJ2-7, with 9 nucleotides matching TRBD1. This CDR3 has 16 residues. Germline loops: CDR1 SGHKS, CDR2 YYEKEE (reference sequence). Trimming cost V 4 bases and J 4 bases; bases outside gene matches: 12. CDR3 in DNA: TGTGCCAGCAGCCTTGACTCCGGGACAGGGTTGTACGAGCAGTACTTC. Translating it yields CASSLDSGTGLYEQYF.

With respect to this clone: The same CDR3 arises from other DNA sequences in this sample as well. The chain links TRBV7-2 to TRBJ2-3; TRBD2 aligns across 15 bases. V gave up 0 bases and J gave up 6 bases; unmatched junction bases: 4. The germline gives CDR1 SGHTA, CDR2 FQGNSA. The CDR3 contains 17 residues. CDR3 region: CASSLAGLAGGLDTQYF. DNA for the CDR3: TGTGCCAGCAGCTTAGCCGGACTAGCGGGGGGGCTCGATACGCAGTATTTT. Using reference TRBV7-2 and TRBJ2-3 for the parts outside the CDR3, the full variable domain is GAGVSQSPSNKVTEKGKDVELRCDPISGHTALYWYRQSLGQGLEFLIYFQGNSAPDKSGLPSDRFSAERTGGSVSTLTIQRTQQEDSAVYLCASSLAGLAGGLDTQYFGPGTRLTVL.

This clone was observed a handful of times. One end of the junction varies from germline; a read error may be responsible. The rearrangement uses TRBV6-1 and TRBJ2-1, with 7 bases aligning to TRBD1. CDR1 MNHNS and CDR2 SASEGT come from the germline V gene. This CDR3 contains 16 residues. CDR3 loop: CASREGQERGYNEQFF. The CDR3 DNA is TGTGCCAGCAGGGAAGGACAGGAGAGGGGGTACAATGAGCAGTTCTTC.

This clone was detected only a few times. The same CDR3 is also encoded by other DNA sequences in this sample. V usage is TRBV5-1 and J usage is TRBJ2-1, with 9 bases matching TRBD2. Germline CDR1 is SGHRS and CDR2 is YFSETQ. This CDR3 region has 16 residues. Germline trimming cut 0 bases from V and 7 bases from J; bases unmatched to any gene: 8. The CDR3 DNA is TGCGCCAGCAGCTTGGGTGCGGGGGGGCCAGGGAATGAGCAGTTCTTC. It translates to CASSLGAGGPGNEQFF. Filled out from reference TRBV5-1 and TRBJ2-1, the complete variable domain reads KAGVTQTPRYLIKTRGQQVTLSCSPISGHRSVSWYQQTPGQGLQFLFEYFSETQRNKGNFPGRFSGRQFSNSRSEMNVSTLELGDSALYLCASSLGAGGPGNEQFFGPGTRLTVL.

This clone has only one observation. The J gene is TRBJ1-6, the V gene TRBV6-5; 7 nucleotides match TRBD1. CDR1 is MNHEY, CDR2 SVGAGI, per germline. The CDR3 consists of 13 residues. V was clipped by 11 bases and J by 10 bases; unmatched bases: 11. CDR3 in DNA: TGTGCCGGGATGACAGGGTTCAACTCACCCCTCCACTTT. It encodes CAGMTGFNSPLHF.

The chain has TRBV4-1 and TRBJ2-1; 10 bases line up with TRBD2. Looked up from germline, CDR1 is MGHRA and CDR2 is YSYEKL. Trimming at V came to 8 bases and at J to 0 bases, leaving 13 bases not matched to a gene. The CDR3 length is 18 residues. The CDR3 region has the DNA TGCGCCAGCGCCCAGCCGACCGGGACTAGCGTCTCCTACAATGAGCAGTTCTTC. The encoded protein is CASAQPTGTSVSYNEQFF.

The chain carries TRBV6-5 and TRBJ1-1; no reliable D call. V gave up 4 bases and J gave up 11 bases, with 17 bases separating them. The CDR3 is 13 amino acids. Germline CDR1 MNHEY, CDR2 SVGAGI. CDR3 sequence (DNA): TGTGCCAGCAGTTTCCAGGAGGGCCCCCCGGCTTTCTTT. As protein: CASSFQEGPPAFF.

The chain uses TRBV27 and TRBJ1-6; 7 nucleotides line up with TRBD1. CDR3 length equals 16 residues. Germline values: CDR1 MNHEY, CDR2 SMNVEV (reference sequence). Trimming took 0 bases from V and 7 from J; bases not matched to a gene: 6. The DNA of the CDR3 is TGTGCCAGCAGTTTATCTCGGACAGGTAAAAATTCACCCCTCCACTTT. The encoded protein is CASSLSRTGKNSPLHF.

This clone has just a few counts. The chain joins TRBV9 to TRBJ2-7; 11 bases align to TRBD2. Germline CDR1 and CDR2: SGDLS and YYNGEE. The J segment lost 6 bases and the V segment lost 3 bases, leaving 5 bases of the junction unmatched. The CDR3 loop spans 14 amino acids. The CDR3 sequence: CASSARLAGREQYF. CDR3 nucleotide sequence: TGTGCCAGCAGCGCCCGACTAGCGGGGCGCGAGCAGTACTTC.

This rearrangement joins TRBV5-1 to TRBJ1-1; 9 bases are shared with TRBD1. There are 15 residues in the CDR3. Germline CDR1 SGHRS, CDR2 YFSETQ. V was clipped by 3 bases and J by 6 bases; unmatched bases: 9. Written as DNA, the CDR3 is TGCGCCAGCAGCTCAGGACAGGGGACTTTCTCTGAAGCTTTCTTT. Residues: CASSSGQGTFSEAFF.

The rearrangement uses TRBV12-5 and TRBJ2-3, with 9 bases that match TRBD2. CDR1 and CDR2 from the germline V gene are LGHNT and FRNRAP. The CDR3 covers 15 residues. Trimming cost V 1 base and J 2 bases; bases outside gene matches: 1. CDR3 nucleotides: TGTGCTAGTGGTTTGGGCGGGGGGGCCACAGATACGCAGTATTTT. Translation gives CASGLGGGATDTQYF.

As DNA, the CDR3 is TGTGCCAGCAGCAAATTATCCGGGACAGGGCGAAACGAGCAGTACTTC. This codes for CASSKLSGTGRNEQYF. V and J are TRBV27 and TRBJ2-7; TRBD1 aligns across 9 bases. The CDR3 is 16 amino acids. The ends lost 6 bases at V and 5 bases at J; junction bases unmatched: 14. CDR1 and CDR2 (germline): MNHEY, SMNVEV (reference sequence).

The V call is TRBV2, the J call TRBJ1-2; no clear D gene. The CDR3 loop spans 14 amino acids. V was clipped by 6 bases and J by 7 bases, with 18 bases between them. Germline V gives CDR1 SNHLY, CDR2 FYNNEI. The CDR3 loop reads CASSLSLGVGGYTF. The CDR3 DNA follows: TGTGCCAGCAGCCTATCCCTCGGGGTGGGTGGCTACACCTTC.

The chain uses TRBV3-1 (or the pseudogene TRBV3-2) and TRBJ2-1; D unresolved. Trimming cost V 5 bases and J 4 bases, with 3 bases left between them. The length of the CDR3 is 11 residues. Germline CDR1 is LGHDT and CDR2 is YNNKEL (reference sequence). The CDR3 here is CASSTYNEQFF. The CDR3 DNA reads TGTGCCAGCAGCACTTACAATGAGCAGTTCTTC.

V usage is TRBV10-3 and J usage is TRBJ2-1, with a tentative D call TRBD2 (5 bases). This CDR3 is built from 13 residues. Germline V gives CDR1 ENHRY, CDR2 SYGVKD. This CDR3 is CASTQDSDRGQFF. CDR3 in DNA: TGTGCTTCCACCCAGGACTCCGATCGTGGGCAGTTCTTC.